These 32 T cell receptor beta chains came from one sample sequenced in a study of blood T cell repertoires in COVID-19. TCRdb keeps only in-frame clones here, not all; method: immunoSEQ multiplex PCR. The table lists 9,000 to 13,000 clones, about 88% of them singletons. Source material: peripheral blood. The receptors were gathered from a human donor in a cohort sampled during active COVID-19.

V usage is TRBV13 and J usage is TRBJ2-7, with TRBD1 matching 8 bases. From germline, CDR1 is PRHDT and CDR2 FYEKMQ (reference sequence). V shed 3 bases and J 5 bases; nucleotides not matched to a gene: 6. This CDR3 has 14 residues. CDR3 region: CASSLPGQVNEQYF. CDR3 in DNA: TGTGCCAGCAGCTTGCCGGGACAGGTGAACGAGCAGTACTTC.

V and J are TRBV27 and TRBJ1-1; D call uncertain. Germline values: CDR1 MNHEY, CDR2 SMNVEV (reference sequence). The CDR3 runs to 15 residues. Trimming stripped 2 bases from V and 0 bases from J, with 10 bases between. The CDR3 here is CASSLKWSVNTEAFF. In DNA, the CDR3 is TGTGCCAGCAGTTTAAAGTGGTCAGTGAACACTGAAGCTTTCTTT.

The J gene is TRBJ2-5, the V gene TRBV3-1 (or the pseudogene TRBV3-2), with 12 bases aligning to TRBD2. The CDR3 runs to 15 residues. Germline assignment: CDR1 LGHDT and CDR2 YNNKEL (reference sequence). J lost 7 bases, V lost 4 bases, and 7 bases had no gene match. CDR3 sequence reads: CASSPGTSGSLTQYF. The CDR3 region has the DNA TGTGCCAGCAGCCCTGGGACTAGCGGGTCGTTGACCCAGTACTTC.

The chain is built from TRBV5-6 and TRBJ1-1; 9 bases fit TRBD1. Germline V gene data show CDR1 as SGHDT and CDR2 as YYEEEE. The CDR3 is 14 amino acids. Trimming at V came to 2 bases and at J to 4 bases, leaving 3 bases not matched to a gene. The CDR3 loop is CASSFTGGGTEAFF. The DNA for the CDR3 is TGTGCCAGCAGCTTCACAGGGGGCGGCACTGAAGCTTTCTTT.

This rearrangement joins TRBV2 to TRBJ2-3, with a possible D match to TRBD1 (5 bases). The CDR3 has 14 residues. Germline CDR1 and CDR2: SNHLY and FYNNEI. V lost 6 bases and J 7 bases, leaving 17 bases between the germline ends. The CDR3 loop is CASSPSTDLNTQYF. DNA for the CDR3: TGTGCCAGCAGCCCTTCGACAGACTTGAATACGCAGTATTTT.

The V gene is TRBV5-1, the J gene TRBJ1-1; D gene unclear. CDR1 SGHRS and CDR2 YFSETQ come from the germline V gene. The germline V and J ends were trimmed by 3 bases and 5 bases, with 14 bases remaining between them. The CDR3 has 14 amino acids. The CDR3 DNA reads as TGCGCCAGCAGCTCCGAGACCCCGGGGACTGAAGCTTTCTTT. It specifies CASSSETPGTEAFF.

The chain uses TRBV4-2 and TRBJ2-5; a possible D gene is TRBD1 (6 bases). Per germline, CDR1 LGHNA and CDR2 YNFKEQ. Trimming pared 4 bases from V and 3 bases from J, leaving 15 bases between. The CDR3 covers 15 residues. CDR3 sequence (DNA): TGTGCCAGCAGCCCCCTCGGCAGGGGCGAAGAGACCCAGTACTTC. Translation: CASSPLGRGEETQYF.

This chain links TRBV2 with TRBJ2-1; 9 bases are shared with TRBD2. Germline CDR1 reads SNHLY; CDR2 reads FYNNEI. The CDR3 covers 17 residues. With V trimmed by 0 bases and J by 8 bases, 11 bases remained unmatched. The CDR3 bases are TGTGCCAGCAGTGAAGCGCTTGCGGGGGGGCCGATCTATGAGCAGTTCTTC. Translating it yields CASSEALAGGPIYEQFF.

The chain combines TRBV5-1 with TRBJ2-1, with 14 positions matching TRBD2. This CDR3 contains 16 residues. CDR1 is SGHRS and CDR2 is YFSETQ in the germline V gene. V lost 5 bases, J lost 5 bases, and 6 bases stayed unmatched. The CDR3 DNA reads as TGCGCCAGCAGTCGGACTAGCGGGGGGCGGAACAATGAGCAGTTCTTC. This sequence encodes CASSRTSGGRNNEQFF.

The V and J genes are TRBV5-1 and TRBJ2-7; D gene ambiguous. V was shortened by 4 bases and J by 7 bases, with 18 bases between the two germline ends. Germline CDR1 and CDR2: SGHRS and YFSETQ. The CDR3 spans 14 residues. This CDR3 reads CASSRPAGLGEQYF. Written as DNA, the CDR3 is TGCGCCAGCAGCCGGCCGGCAGGTTTGGGTGAGCAGTACTTC.

V gene TRBV6-5 combines with J gene TRBJ2-5; no clear D. The CDR3 sequence is 13 residues long. CDR1 MNHEY and CDR2 SVGAGI come from the germline V gene. The V gene lost 2 bases and the J gene lost 5 bases, with 9 bases spanning the gap. CDR3 bases: TGTGCCAGCAGTTACGGGCGAAAGGAGACCCAGTACTTC. Its translation: CASSYGRKETQYF.

The chain uses TRBV28 and TRBJ2-2; 12 bases align to TRBD2. The CDR3 length is 15 residues. Germline CDR1 is MDHEN and CDR2 is SYDVKM. Germline trimming cut 5 bases from V and 6 bases from J; bases unmatched to any gene: 4. CDR3 DNA: TGTGCCAGCAGTCTAGCGGGGGGGCCTCCCGGGGAGCTGTTTTTT. Translated, it gives CASSLAGGPPGELFF.

The CDR3: CASSIVQGGAEAFF. For the CDR3, the DNA is TGTGCCAGTAGTATAGTGCAGGGAGGAGCTGAAGCTTTCTTT. The gene calls are TRBV19 and TRBJ1-1; tentatively, D is TRBD1 (5 bases). The V and J ends lost 1 base and 6 bases respectively, with 12 bases between them. Germline V CDR1 and CDR2: LNHDA, SQIVND (reference sequence). This CDR3 region has 14 residues. Using reference TRBV19 and TRBJ1-1 for the parts outside the CDR3, the full variable domain is DGGITQSPKYLFRKEGQNVTLSCEQNLNHDAMYWYRQDPGQGLRLIYYSQIVNDFQKGDIAEGYSVSREKKESFPLTVTSAQKNPTAFYLCASSIVQGGAEAFFGQGTRLTVV.

The chain carries TRBV5-6 and TRBJ1-1, with D perhaps TRBD1 (6 bases). Trimming took 6 bases from V and 1 from J, leaving 10 bases between them. The CDR3 extends over 13 amino acids. The germline V gene encodes CDR1 SGHDT and CDR2 YYEEEE. CDR3 nucleotide sequence: TGTGCCAGCATTGGGACATCGAACACTGAAGCTTTCTTT. It yields the protein CASIGTSNTEAFF.

The chain recombines TRBV27 with TRBJ2-1, with TRBD2 matching over 8 bases. Germline assignment: CDR1 MNHEY and CDR2 SMNVEV (reference sequence). With V trimmed by 7 bases and J by 4 bases, 12 bases remained unmatched. CDR3 length: 16 amino acids. The chain's CDR3 is CASTPGGVLPYNEQFF. CDR3 coding DNA: TGTGCCAGCACACCCGGGGGGGTTCTTCCGTACAATGAGCAGTTCTTC.

DNA of the CDR3: TGTGCCAGCAGTCCCAGGGTCGATGGCTACACCTTC. Amino acids: CASSPRVDGYTF. The V and J genes are TRBV28 and TRBJ1-2, with a possible D match to TRBD1 (5 bases). Trimming shortened V by 5 bases and J by 6 bases, and 10 bases separated the two germline ends. The germline V gene has CDR1 MDHEN and CDR2 SYDVKM. This CDR3 contains 12 residues.

This chain links TRBV5-1 with TRBJ1-2; D not resolved. CDR1 and CDR2 from the germline V gene are SGHRS and YFSETQ. The CDR3 has 14 amino acids. The V end was cut by 0 bases, the J end by 5 bases, with 11 bases between. The CDR3 loop is CASSLVPEGYGYTF. The CDR3 bases are TGCGCCAGCAGCTTGGTTCCAGAGGGATATGGCTACACCTTC. Full variable domain (remainder filled in from reference TRBV5-1 and TRBJ1-2): KAGVTQTPRYLIKTRGQQVTLSCSPISGHRSVSWYQQTPGQGLQFLFEYFSETQRNKGNFPGRFSGRQFSNSRSEMNVSTLELGDSALYLCASSLVPEGYGYTFGSGTRLTVV.

This chain uses TRBV6-6 with TRBJ1-4; D is uncertain. Between the trimmed V and J ends, which lost 8 bases and 6 bases, there was a span of 16 bases. The CDR3 sequence is 14 residues long. Germline assignment: CDR1 MNHNY and CDR2 SVGAGI (reference sequence). This chain's CDR3 is CASGYSPGYEKLFF. CDR3 nucleotides: TGTGCCAGCGGCTACAGCCCGGGATATGAAAAACTGTTTTTT.

The V call is TRBV6-5, the J call TRBJ1-6; 10 nucleotides match TRBD1. CDR3 length equals 14 residues. Per the germline V gene, CDR1 is MNHEY and CDR2 is SVGAGI. The V segment lost 7 bases and the J segment 9 bases; nucleotides outside the gene matches: 6. DNA for the CDR3: TGTGCCAGCAACGACAGGGGGCGTCTTTCACCCCTCCACTTT. As protein: CASNDRGRLSPLHF.

The chain is built from TRBV6-6 and TRBJ1-2; D call uncertain. CDR1 and CDR2 from the germline V gene are MNHNY and SVGAGI (reference sequence). With 5 bases removed from V and 5 bases from J, the gap between germline ends came to 12 bases. This CDR3 spans 13 amino acids. This chain's CDR3 is CASSPVEDYGYTF. For the CDR3, the DNA is TGTGCCAGCAGTCCTGTTGAGGATTATGGCTACACCTTC.

J is TRBJ2-7 and V is TRBV4-1; TRBD2 aligns across 9 bases. The CDR3 totals 17 residues. Germline V CDR1 and CDR2: MGHRA, YSYEKL. With 1 base clipped from V and 3 bases from J, the junction kept 10 bases outside the gene matches. The chain's CDR3 is CASSQASGSGGLYEQYF. Written as DNA, the CDR3 is TGCGCCAGCAGCCAAGCGAGTGGAAGCGGGGGGCTCTACGAGCAGTACTTC.

This clone has only one observation. V is TRBV7-8 and J is TRBJ1-5; the match to TRBD1 covers 10 bases. The CDR3 extends over 17 amino acids. CDR1 is SGHVS, CDR2 FQNEAQ, per germline. V lost 4 bases, J lost 7 bases, and 13 bases stayed unmatched. The CDR3 DNA follows: TGTGCCAGCAGCTCGGGACAGGGGAACCCCATCCGACAGCCCCAGCATTTT. This gives the protein CASSSGQGNPIRQPQHF.

The V call is TRBV7-2, the J call TRBJ1-5; D ambiguous. V was cut by 3 bases and J by 6 bases, with 6 bases left in between. The length of the CDR3 is 12 residues. Germline V CDR1 and CDR2: SGHTA, FQGNSA. The CDR3 region has the DNA TGTGCCAGCAGCTTTAACGGTCAGCCCCAGCATTTT. Its translation: CASSFNGQPQHF. Based on the CDR3 plus reference TRBV7-2 and TRBJ1-5, the full variable domain is GAGVSQSPSNKVTEKGKDVELRCDPISGHTALYWYRQSLGQGLEFLIYFQGNSAPDKSGLPSDRFSAERTGGSVSTLTIQRTQQEDSAVYLCASSFNGQPQHFGDGTRLSIL.

The rearrangement links TRBV30 to TRBJ2-5; D remains ambiguous. V dropped 0 bases and J dropped 5 bases, with 28 bases sitting between them. Germline assignment: CDR1 GTSNPN and CDR2 SVGIG (reference sequence). The CDR3 has 19 residues. CDR3 sequence reads: CAWSVPTPRWVWKVETQYF. In DNA, the CDR3 is TGTGCCTGGAGTGTACCAACACCTAGATGGGTCTGGAAAGTGGAGACCCAGTACTTC.

The chain uses TRBV10-3 and TRBJ2-5, with 9 bases aligning to TRBD1. This CDR3 has 14 amino acids. Trimming took 6 bases from V and 4 from J; bases not matched to a gene: 6. The V gene's germline CDR1 is ENHRY and CDR2 SYGVKD. The CDR3 sequence is CAISLGQGVETQYF. CDR3 sequence (DNA): TGTGCCATCAGCTTGGGACAGGGCGTAGAGACCCAGTACTTC.

This clone was seen just once. The chain joins TRBV6-4 to TRBJ1-2; D possibly corresponds to TRBD1 (5 bases). The CDR3 contains 15 residues. V was pared by 2 bases and J by 5 bases, with 15 bases between. From germline, CDR1 is MRHNA and CDR2 SNTAGT. The CDR3, as DNA: TGTGCCAGCAGTGACGAGGGACTCCCACCTTATGGCTACACCTTC. This sequence encodes CASSDEGLPPYGYTF.

The chain combines TRBV6-6 with TRBJ2-7; 7 positions match TRBD1. J lost 1 base, V lost 2 bases, and 5 bases had no gene match. This CDR3 is 15 amino acids long. CDR1 is MNHNY, CDR2 SVGAGI, per germline (reference sequence). The DNA of the CDR3 is TGTGCCAGCAGTTACAGAAAGGGGGCTTCCTACGAGCAGTACTTC. Translating it yields CASSYRKGASYEQYF.

The CDR3, as DNA: TGTGCCAGCATAGGATCGGGGGTAGAGGAGACCCAGTACTTC. This codes for CASIGSGVEETQYF. V and J are TRBV2 and TRBJ2-5, with TRBD2 as a possible D gene (6 bases). Germline V CDR1 and CDR2: SNHLY, FYNNEI. This CDR3 spans 14 amino acids. Trimming pared 7 bases from V and 5 bases from J, leaving 17 bases between.

The chain employs TRBV7-9 and TRBJ2-7; 9 bases match TRBD1. The CDR3 covers 14 residues. The germline CDR1 and CDR2 sequences are SEHNR and FQNEAQ (reference sequence). J gave up 3 bases and V 6 bases, and 6 bases lay outside the gene matches. CDR3 sequence: CASRGTGYDYEQYF. CDR3 bases: TGTGCCAGCAGGGGGACAGGGTATGACTACGAGCAGTACTTC.

The gene calls are TRBV11-2 and TRBJ1-1; 8 bases map to TRBD1. The germline gives CDR1 SGHAT, CDR2 FQNNGV. With 5 bases clipped from V and 8 bases from J, the junction kept 4 bases outside the gene matches. This CDR3 is 12 amino acids long. In DNA form, the CDR3 reads TGTGCCAGCAGCCCTTGGACAGGGGAAGCTTTCTTT. This encodes CASSPWTGEAFF.

The genes are TRBV27 and TRBJ1-2; a weak D match, TRBD1 (5 bases). Looked up from germline, CDR1 is MNHEY and CDR2 is SMNVEV (reference sequence). The CDR3 length is 14 residues. V was pared by 4 bases and J by 3 bases, with 12 bases between. This chain's CDR3 is CASSSFGGDYGYTF. The DNA for the CDR3 is TGTGCCAGCAGTTCCTTTGGGGGGGACTATGGCTACACCTTC.

This sequence joins TRBV7-8 and TRBJ2-1; TRBD2 matches 7 bases. Germline trimming cut 2 bases from V and 10 bases from J; bases unmatched to any gene: 11. This CDR3 spans 15 amino acids. Germline-derived CDR1 and CDR2 are SGHVS and FQNEAQ. CDR3 sequence: CASSLLAGRDWEQFF. The CDR3 DNA is TGTGCCAGCAGCTTACTTGCAGGGAGGGACTGGGAGCAGTTCTTC.